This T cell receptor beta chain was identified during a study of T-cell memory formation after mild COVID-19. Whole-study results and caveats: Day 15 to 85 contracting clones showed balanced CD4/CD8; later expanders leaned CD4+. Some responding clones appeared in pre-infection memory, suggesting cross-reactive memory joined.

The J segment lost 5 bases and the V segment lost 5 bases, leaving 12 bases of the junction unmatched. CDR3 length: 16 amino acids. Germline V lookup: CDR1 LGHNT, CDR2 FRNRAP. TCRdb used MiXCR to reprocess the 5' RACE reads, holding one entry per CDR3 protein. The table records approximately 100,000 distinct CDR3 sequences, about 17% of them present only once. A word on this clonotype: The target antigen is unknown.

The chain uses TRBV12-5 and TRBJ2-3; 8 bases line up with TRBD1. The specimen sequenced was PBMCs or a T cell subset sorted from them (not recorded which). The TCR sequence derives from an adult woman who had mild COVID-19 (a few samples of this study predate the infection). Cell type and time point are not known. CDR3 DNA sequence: TGTGCTAGTGGTCCCGGGACAGGCGTTTGGGAAGATACGCAGTATTTT. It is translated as CASGPGTGVWEDTQYF.